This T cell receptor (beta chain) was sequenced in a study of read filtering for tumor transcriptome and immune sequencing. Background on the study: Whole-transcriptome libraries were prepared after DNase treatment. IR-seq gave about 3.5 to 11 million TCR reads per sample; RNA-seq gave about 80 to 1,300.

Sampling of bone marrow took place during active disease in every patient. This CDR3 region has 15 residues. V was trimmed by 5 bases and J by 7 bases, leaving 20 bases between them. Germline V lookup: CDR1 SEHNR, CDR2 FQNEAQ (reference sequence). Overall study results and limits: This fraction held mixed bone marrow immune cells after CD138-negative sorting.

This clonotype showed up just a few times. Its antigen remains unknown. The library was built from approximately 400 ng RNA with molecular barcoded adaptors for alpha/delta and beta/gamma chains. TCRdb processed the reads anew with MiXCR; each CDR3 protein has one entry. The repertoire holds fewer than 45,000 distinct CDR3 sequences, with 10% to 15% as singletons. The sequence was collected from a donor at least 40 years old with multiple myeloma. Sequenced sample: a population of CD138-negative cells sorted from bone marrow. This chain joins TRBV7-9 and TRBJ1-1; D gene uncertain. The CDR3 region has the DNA TGTGCCAGCAGCGTGATCCGTGGCCGAACAAGTGAAGCTTTCTTT. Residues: CASSVIRGRTSEAFF.